This TCR beta chain originates from a study of blood T cell repertoires in COVID-19. CDR1 and CDR2 from the germline V gene are SEHNR and FQNEAQ (reference sequence). CDR3 length: 16 amino acids. V trimming: 5 bases; J trimming: 3 bases; junction bases outside the gene matches: 8. Adults between roughly 18 and 89 years of age took part from under 30 US areas. Before being deemed recovered, Cohort 3 donors had two negative PCRs, clearance, or symptom resolution. The sample holds a few counts of this clone. Sequenced by immunoSEQ multiplex PCR; TCRdb stores in-frame clones only, minus some. The repertoire holds fewer than 350,000 clones, roughly 85% seen once, with 2.5% to 3% in the top ten.

The sample consisted of PBMCs or T cells enriched from blood (not recorded which). The chain uses TRBV7-9 and TRBJ2-2; the match to TRBD2 covers 8 bases. This TCR was recovered from a woman aged 50 to 60 who had recovered from COVID-19. CDR3 sequence reads: CASSQAGGADTGELFF. The CDR3 DNA reads as TGTGCCAGCAGCCAGGCGGGGGGCGCCGACACCGGGGAGCTGTTTTTT. Together with reference TRBV7-9 and TRBJ2-2, the CDR3 gives the full variable domain: DTGVSQNPRHKITKRGQNVTFRCDPISEHNRLYWYRQTLGQGPEFLTYFQNEAQLEKSRLLSDRFSAERPKGSFSTLEIQRTEQGDSAMYLCASSQAGGADTGELFFGEGSRLTVL.